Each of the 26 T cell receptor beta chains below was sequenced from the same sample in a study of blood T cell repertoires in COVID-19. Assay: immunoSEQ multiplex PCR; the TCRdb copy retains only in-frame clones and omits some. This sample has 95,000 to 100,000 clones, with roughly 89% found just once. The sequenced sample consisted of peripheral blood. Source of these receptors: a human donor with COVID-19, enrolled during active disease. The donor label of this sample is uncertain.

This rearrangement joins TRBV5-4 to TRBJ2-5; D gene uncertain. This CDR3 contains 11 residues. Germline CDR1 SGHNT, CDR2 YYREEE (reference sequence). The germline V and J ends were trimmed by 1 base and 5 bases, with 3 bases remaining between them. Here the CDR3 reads CASSLLETQYF. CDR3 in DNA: TGTGCCAGCAGCTTGCTCGAGACCCAGTACTTC.

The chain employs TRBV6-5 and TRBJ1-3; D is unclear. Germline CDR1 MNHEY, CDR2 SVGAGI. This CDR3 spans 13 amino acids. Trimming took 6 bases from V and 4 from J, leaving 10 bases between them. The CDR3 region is CASSADTGNTIYF. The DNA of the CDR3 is TGTGCCAGCAGCGCCGACACGGGAAACACCATATATTTT.

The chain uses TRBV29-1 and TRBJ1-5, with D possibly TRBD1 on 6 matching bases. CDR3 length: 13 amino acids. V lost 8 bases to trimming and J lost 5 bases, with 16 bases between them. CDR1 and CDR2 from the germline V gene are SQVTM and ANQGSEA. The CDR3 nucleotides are TGCAGCTCGAAGTCAGGGGACGATCAGCCCCAGCATTTT. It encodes CSSKSGDDQPQHF.

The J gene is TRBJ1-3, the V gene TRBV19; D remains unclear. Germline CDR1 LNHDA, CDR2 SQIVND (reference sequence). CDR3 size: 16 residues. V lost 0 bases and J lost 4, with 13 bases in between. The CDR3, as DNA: TGTGCCAGTAGTATAGAGTTTCGGGGTTCCGGAAACACCATATATTTT. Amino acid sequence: CASSIEFRGSGNTIYF.

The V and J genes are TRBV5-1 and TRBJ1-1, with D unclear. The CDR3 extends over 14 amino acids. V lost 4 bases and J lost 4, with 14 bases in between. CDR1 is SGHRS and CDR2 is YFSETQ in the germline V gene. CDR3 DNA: TGCGCCAGCAGCGCCGAGGGTGAGATCACTGAAGCTTTCTTT. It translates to CASSAEGEITEAFF.

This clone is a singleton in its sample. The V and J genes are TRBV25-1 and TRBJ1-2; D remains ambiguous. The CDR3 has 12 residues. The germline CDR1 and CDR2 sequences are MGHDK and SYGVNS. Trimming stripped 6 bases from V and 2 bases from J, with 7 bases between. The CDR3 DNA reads TGTGCCAGCAGGGCCGCAAACTATGGCTACACCTTC. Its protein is CASRAANYGYTF.

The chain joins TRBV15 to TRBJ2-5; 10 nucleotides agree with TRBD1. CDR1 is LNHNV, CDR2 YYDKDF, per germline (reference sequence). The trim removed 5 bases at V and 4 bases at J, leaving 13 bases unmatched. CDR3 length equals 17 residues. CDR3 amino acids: CATSPRGTGDNLETQYF. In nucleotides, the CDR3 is TGTGCCACCAGCCCCCGTGGGACAGGGGATAATCTAGAGACCCAGTACTTC.

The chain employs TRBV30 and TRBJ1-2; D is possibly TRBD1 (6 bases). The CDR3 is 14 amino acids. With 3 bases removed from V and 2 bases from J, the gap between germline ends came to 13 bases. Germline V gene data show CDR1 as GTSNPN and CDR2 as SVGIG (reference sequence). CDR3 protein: CAWRARDTNYGYTF. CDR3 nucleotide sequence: TGTGCCTGGAGGGCCCGGGACACAAACTATGGCTACACCTTC. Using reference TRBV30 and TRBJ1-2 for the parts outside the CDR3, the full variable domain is SQTIHQWPATLVQPVGSPLSLECTVEGTSNPNLYWYRQAAGRGLQLLFYSVGIGQISSEVPQNLSASRPQDRQFILSSKKLLLSDSGFYLCAWRARDTNYGYTFGSGTRLTVV.

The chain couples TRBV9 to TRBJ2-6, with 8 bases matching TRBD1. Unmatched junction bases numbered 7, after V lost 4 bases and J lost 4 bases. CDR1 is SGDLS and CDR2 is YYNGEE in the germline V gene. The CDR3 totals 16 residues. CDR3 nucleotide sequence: TGTGCCAGCAGCACCGCAGGGGGCGCAGGGGCCAACGTCCTGACTTTC. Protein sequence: CASSTAGGAGANVLTF.

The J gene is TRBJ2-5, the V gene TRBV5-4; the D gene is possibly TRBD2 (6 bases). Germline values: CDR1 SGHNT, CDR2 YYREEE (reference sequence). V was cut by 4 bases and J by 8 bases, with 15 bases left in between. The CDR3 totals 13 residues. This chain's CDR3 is CASSLVGGETQYF. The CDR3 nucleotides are TGTGCCAGCAGCCTGGTGGGGGGAGAAACCCAGTACTTC.

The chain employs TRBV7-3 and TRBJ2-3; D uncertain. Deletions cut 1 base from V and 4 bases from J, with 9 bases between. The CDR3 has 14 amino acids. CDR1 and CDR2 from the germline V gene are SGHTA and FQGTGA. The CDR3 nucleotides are TGTGCCAGCAGCTTAATGAACAGCCCAGATACGCAGTATTTT. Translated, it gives CASSLMNSPDTQYF.

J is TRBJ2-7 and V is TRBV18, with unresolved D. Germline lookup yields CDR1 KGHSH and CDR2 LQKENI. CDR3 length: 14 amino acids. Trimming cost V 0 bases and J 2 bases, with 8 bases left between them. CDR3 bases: TGTGCCAGCTCACCACCGTCAGGAACCTACGAGCAGTACTTC. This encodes CASSPPSGTYEQYF.

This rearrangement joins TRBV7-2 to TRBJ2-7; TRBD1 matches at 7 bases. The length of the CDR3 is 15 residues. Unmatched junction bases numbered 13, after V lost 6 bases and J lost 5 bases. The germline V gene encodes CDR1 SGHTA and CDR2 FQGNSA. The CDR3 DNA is TGTGCCAGCAGTTACACAGGGGTTGAGCTCGACGAGCAGTACTTC. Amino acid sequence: CASSYTGVELDEQYF.

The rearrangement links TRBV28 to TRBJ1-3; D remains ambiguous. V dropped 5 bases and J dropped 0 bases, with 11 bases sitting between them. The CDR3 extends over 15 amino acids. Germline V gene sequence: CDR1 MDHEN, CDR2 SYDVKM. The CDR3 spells CASSVRESSGNTIYF. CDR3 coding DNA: TGTGCCAGCAGTGTTAGGGAGAGCTCTGGAAACACCATATATTTT.

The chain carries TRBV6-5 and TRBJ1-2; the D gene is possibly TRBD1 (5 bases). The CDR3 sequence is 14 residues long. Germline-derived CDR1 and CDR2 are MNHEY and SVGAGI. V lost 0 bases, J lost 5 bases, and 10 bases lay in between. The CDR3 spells CASSYSWGEYGYTF. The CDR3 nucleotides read TGTGCCAGCAGTTACTCGTGGGGGGAGTATGGCTACACCTTC.

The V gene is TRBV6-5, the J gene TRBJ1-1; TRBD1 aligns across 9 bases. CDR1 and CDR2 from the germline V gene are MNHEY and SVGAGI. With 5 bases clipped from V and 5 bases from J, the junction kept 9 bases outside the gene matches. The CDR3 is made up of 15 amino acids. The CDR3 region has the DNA TGTGCCAGCAGTCCGGGACAGGGATTAGGTACTGAAGCTTTCTTT. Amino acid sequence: CASSPGQGLGTEAFF.

The CDR3 DNA reads as TGCGCCAGCACCCTTGGGTCAGGGTCGGACGAGCAGTACTTC. Protein: CASTLGSGSDEQYF. The V gene is TRBV5-1, the J gene TRBJ2-7, with D perhaps matching TRBD1 (5 bases). Deletions cut 6 bases from V and 5 bases from J, with 18 bases between. This CDR3 has 14 amino acids. The germline gives CDR1 SGHRS, CDR2 YFSETQ.

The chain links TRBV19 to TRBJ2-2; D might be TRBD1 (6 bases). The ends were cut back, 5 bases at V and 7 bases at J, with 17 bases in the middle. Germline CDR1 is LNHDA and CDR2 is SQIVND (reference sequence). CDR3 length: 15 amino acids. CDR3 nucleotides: TGTGCCAGTAGTTCCAACGTGGGGGCCCACGGGGAGCTGTTTTTT. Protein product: CASSSNVGAHGELFF.

CDR3 nucleotides: TGTGCCAGCAGCCTGACAGGGGAAGGGGAAAAACTGTTTTTT. Residues: CASSLTGEGEKLFF. V and J are TRBV11-3 and TRBJ1-4; 8 bases match TRBD1. V lost 5 bases and J lost 8; bases outside the gene matches: 7. The CDR3 totals 14 residues. CDR1 and CDR2 from the germline V gene are SGHNT and YENEEA.

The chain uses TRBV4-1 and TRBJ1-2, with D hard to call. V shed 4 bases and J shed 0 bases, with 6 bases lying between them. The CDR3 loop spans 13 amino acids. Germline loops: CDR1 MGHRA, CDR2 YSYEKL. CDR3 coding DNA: TGCGCCAGCAGCCGTCTAGCTAACTATGGCTACACCTTC. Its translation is CASSRLANYGYTF.

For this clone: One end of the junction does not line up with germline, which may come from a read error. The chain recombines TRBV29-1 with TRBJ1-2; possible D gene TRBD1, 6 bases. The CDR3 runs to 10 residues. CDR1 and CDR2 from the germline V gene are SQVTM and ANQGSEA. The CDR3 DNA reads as TGCAGCGCCGTGGCCCAGGGGCTCGTCTTC. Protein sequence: CSAVAQGLVF.

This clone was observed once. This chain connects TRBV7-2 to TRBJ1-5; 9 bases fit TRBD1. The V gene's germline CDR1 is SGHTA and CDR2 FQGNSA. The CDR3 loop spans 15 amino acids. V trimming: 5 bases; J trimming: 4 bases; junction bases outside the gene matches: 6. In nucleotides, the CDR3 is TGTGCCAGCAGCCCGGACAGGGGTCATAATCAGCCCCAGCATTTT. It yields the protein CASSPDRGHNQPQHF.

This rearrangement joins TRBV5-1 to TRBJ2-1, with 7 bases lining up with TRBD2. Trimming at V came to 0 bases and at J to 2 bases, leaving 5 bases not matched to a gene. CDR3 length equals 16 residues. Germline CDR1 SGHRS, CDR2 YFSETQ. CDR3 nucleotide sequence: TGCGCCAGCAGCTTGGCCCCTAGCGGAGCCTACAATGAGCAGTTCTTC. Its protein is CASSLAPSGAYNEQFF.

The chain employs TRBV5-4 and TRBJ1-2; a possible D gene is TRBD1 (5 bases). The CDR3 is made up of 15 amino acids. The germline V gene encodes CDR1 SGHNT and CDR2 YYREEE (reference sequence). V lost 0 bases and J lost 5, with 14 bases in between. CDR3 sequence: CASSLVGAGPYGYTF. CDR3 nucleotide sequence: TGTGCCAGCAGCTTGGTAGGTGCGGGGCCGTATGGCTACACCTTC. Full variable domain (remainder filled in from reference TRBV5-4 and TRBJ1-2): ETGVTQSPTHLIKTRGQQVTLRCSSQSGHNTVSWYQQALGQGPQFIFQYYREEENGRGNFPPRFSGLQFPNYSSELNVNALELDDSALYLCASSLVGAGPYGYTFGSGTRLTVV.

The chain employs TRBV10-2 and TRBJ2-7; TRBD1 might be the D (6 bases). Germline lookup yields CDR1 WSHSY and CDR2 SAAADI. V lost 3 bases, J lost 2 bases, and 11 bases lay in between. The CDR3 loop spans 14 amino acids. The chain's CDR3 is CASSDPGDAYEQYF. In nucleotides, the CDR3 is TGCGCCAGCAGTGACCCAGGGGATGCCTACGAGCAGTACTTC.

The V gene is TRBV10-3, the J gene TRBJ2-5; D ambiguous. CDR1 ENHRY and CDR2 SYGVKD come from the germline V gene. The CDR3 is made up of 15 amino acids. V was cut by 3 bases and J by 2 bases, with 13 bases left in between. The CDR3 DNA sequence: TGTGCCATCAGTGACCCCCTAGGCATTCAAGAGACCCAGTACTTC. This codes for CAISDPLGIQETQYF.